Below are 2 T cell receptor beta chains sequenced from a single sample in a study of cytomegalovirus exposure and HLA in healthy donors. PCR employed 60 Vbeta and 13 Jbeta primers. Sequenced by immunoSEQ multiplex PCR; TCRdb stores in-frame clones only, minus some. The sample shows 150,000 or so clones, over 60% of them seen only once. Sequencing input: PBMCs. The receptors derive from a male donor in good health and CMV-seronegative.

This rearrangement joins TRBV28 to TRBJ1-6; D unresolved. V lost 6 bases, J lost 8 bases, and 8 bases lay in between. The length of the CDR3 is 12 residues. The germline V gene has CDR1 MDHEN and CDR2 SYDVKM. CDR3 nucleotide sequence: TGTGCCAGCAGGAGGGTTGATTCACCCCTCCACTTT. Protein product: CASRRVDSPLHF.

This clone came up a few times. This rearrangement joins TRBV28 to TRBJ1-2, with 10 bases lining up with TRBD1. The germline CDR1 and CDR2 sequences are MDHEN and SYDVKM. This CDR3 region has 14 residues. The trim removed 5 bases at V and 4 bases at J, leaving 4 bases unmatched. CDR3 DNA sequence: TGTGCCAGCAGTGGGGACAGGGGTACCTATGGCTACACCTTC. This codes for CASSGDRGTYGYTF.